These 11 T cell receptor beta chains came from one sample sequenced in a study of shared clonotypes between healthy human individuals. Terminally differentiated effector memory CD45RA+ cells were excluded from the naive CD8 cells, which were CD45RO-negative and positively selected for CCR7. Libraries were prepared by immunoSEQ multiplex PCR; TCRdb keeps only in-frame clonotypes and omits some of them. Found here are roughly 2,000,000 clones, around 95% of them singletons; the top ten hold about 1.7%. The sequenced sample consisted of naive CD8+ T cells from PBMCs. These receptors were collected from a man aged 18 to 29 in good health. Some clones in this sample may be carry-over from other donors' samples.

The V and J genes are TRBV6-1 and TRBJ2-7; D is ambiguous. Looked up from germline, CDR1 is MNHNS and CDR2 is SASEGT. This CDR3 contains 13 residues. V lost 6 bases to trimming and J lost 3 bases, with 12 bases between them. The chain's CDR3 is CASSELGYYEQYF. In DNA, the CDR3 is TGTGCCAGCAGCGAACTGGGCTACTACGAGCAGTACTTC.

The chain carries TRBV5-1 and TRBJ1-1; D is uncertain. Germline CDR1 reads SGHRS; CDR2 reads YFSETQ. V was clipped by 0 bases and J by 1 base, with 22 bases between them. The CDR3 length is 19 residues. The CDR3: CASSLDIDVPIRGNTEAFF. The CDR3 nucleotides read TGCGCCAGCAGCTTGGATATAGACGTGCCGATACGGGGGAACACTGAAGCTTTCTTT.

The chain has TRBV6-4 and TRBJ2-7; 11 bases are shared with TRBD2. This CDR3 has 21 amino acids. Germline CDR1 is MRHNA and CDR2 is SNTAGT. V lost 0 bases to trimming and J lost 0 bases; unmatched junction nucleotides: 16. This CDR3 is CASSDSIYQGLAETSSYEQYF. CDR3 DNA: TGTGCCAGCAGTGACTCGATTTATCAGGGACTAGCGGAAACTAGCTCCTACGAGCAGTACTTC.

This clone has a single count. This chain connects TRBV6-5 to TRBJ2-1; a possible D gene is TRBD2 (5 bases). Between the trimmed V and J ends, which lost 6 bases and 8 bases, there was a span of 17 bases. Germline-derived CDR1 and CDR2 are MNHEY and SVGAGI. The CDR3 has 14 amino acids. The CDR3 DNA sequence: TGTGCCAGCAGCCCCCTGAGGGCCGGGGATGAGCAGTTCTTC. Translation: CASSPLRAGDEQFF.

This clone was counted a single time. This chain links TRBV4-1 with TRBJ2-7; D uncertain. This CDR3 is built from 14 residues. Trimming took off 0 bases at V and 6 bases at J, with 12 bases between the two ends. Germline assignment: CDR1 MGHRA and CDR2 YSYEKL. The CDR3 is CASSQDWDRAEQYF. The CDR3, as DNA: TGCGCCAGCAGCCAAGATTGGGATAGAGCCGAGCAGTACTTC.

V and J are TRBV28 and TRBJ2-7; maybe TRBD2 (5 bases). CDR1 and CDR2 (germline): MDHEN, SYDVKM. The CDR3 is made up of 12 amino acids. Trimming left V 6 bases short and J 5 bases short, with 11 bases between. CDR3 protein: CASRRASNEQYF. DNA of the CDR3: TGTGCCAGCAGGCGGGCTAGTAACGAGCAGTACTTC.

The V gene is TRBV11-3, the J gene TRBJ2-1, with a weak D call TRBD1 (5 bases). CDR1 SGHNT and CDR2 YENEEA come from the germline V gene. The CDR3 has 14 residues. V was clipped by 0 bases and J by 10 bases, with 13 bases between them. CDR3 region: CASSLESRVHEQFF. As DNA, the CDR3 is TGTGCCAGCAGCTTAGAGAGCAGGGTCCACGAGCAGTTCTTC.

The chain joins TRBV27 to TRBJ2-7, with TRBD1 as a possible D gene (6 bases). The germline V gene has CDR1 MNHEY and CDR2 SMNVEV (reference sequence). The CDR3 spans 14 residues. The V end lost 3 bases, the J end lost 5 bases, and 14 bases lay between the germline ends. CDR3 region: CASSFSTGTHEQYF. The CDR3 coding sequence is TGTGCCAGCAGTTTTTCCACAGGGACCCACGAGCAGTACTTC.

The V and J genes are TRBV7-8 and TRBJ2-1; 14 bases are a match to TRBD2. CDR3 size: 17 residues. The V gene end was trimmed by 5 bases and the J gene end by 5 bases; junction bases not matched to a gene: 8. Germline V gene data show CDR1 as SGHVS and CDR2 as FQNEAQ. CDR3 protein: CASSPRTSGRTNNEQFF. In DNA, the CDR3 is TGTGCCAGCAGCCCCCGGACTAGCGGGAGGACGAACAATGAGCAGTTCTTC.

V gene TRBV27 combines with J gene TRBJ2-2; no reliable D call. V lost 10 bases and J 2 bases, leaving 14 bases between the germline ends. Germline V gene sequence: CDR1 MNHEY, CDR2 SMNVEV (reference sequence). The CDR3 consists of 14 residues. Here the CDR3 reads CATGWFENTGELFF. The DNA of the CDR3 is TGTGCCACCGGGTGGTTCGAAAACACCGGGGAGCTGTTTTTT.

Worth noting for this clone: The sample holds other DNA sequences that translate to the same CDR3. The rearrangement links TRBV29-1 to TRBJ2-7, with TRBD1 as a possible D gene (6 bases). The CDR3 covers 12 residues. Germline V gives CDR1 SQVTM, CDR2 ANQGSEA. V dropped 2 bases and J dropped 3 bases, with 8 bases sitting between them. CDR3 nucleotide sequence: TGCAGCGTTGAATTACAGGGCTACGAGCAGTACTTC. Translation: CSVELQGYEQYF.